Below, 5 T cell receptor beta chains from the same sample are listed, as sequenced in a study of T cells in Graves' hyperthyroidism and ophthalmopathy. Amplification yielded TCR beta CDR3 regions, with RNA transcripts as the source. Primed by the HTBI set, a first-round RT-PCR was run on the TCR CDR3. Using its own MiXCR run on the multiplex PCR reads, TCRdb lists one record per CDR3 protein. The table has fewer than 650,000 distinct CDR3 sequences, about 14% seen once; the top ten hold 7% to 9%. Sequencing was done on a sample of blood. These receptors all come from a woman aged 18-30 years with Graves' ophthalmopathy.

This clonotype has ten or more counts. V is TRBV7-9 and J is TRBJ2-2; no clear D. Germline V CDR1 and CDR2: SEHNR, FQNEAQ (reference sequence). This CDR3 has 13 residues. The ends were cut back, 5 bases at V and 4 bases at J, with 8 bases in the middle. Here the CDR3 DNA reads TGTGCCAGCAGCCCCACTGGCACCGGGGAGCTGTTTTTT. Translation: CASSPTGTGELFF.

This clonotype was seen repeatedly, ten times or more. The chain joins TRBV28 to TRBJ1-2, with D possibly TRBD1 on 5 matching bases. With 2 bases removed from V and 0 bases from J, the gap between germline ends came to 7 bases. The CDR3 is 14 residues long. Germline V gives CDR1 MDHEN, CDR2 SYDVKM. The CDR3 spells CASSLDSPNYGYTF. CDR3 DNA: TGTGCCAGCAGTTTAGACAGCCCTAACTATGGCTACACCTTC.

This clonotype was observed a few times. The V gene is TRBV19, the J gene TRBJ2-1, with 11 bases aligning to TRBD2. Germline CDR1 and CDR2: LNHDA and SQIVND (reference sequence). The junction had 6 bases not matched to a gene; V was cut back by 4 bases and J by 4 bases. The length of the CDR3 is 16 residues. The CDR3 reads CASSTQLAGGYNEQFF. The DNA of the CDR3 is TGTGCCAGTAGTACCCAGCTAGCGGGGGGATACAATGAGCAGTTCTTC. Supplemented by reference TRBV19 and TRBJ2-1, the full variable domain reads DGGITQSPKYLFRKEGQNVTLSCEQNLNHDAMYWYRQDPGQGLRLIYYSQIVNDFQKGDIAEGYSVSREKKESFPLTVTSAQKNPTAFYLCASSTQLAGGYNEQFFGPGTRLTVL.

The chain recombines TRBV5-1 with TRBJ2-7, with TRBD1 identical over 7 bases. Germline values: CDR1 SGHRS, CDR2 YFSETQ. CDR3 length equals 17 residues. Trimming removed 5 bases from V and 0 bases from J; junction bases left unmatched: 14. Here the CDR3 reads CASRSNRGLGLSYEQYF. CDR3 coding DNA: TGCGCCAGCAGATCCAACAGGGGCCTGGGCCTCTCCTACGAGCAGTACTTC.

On this clonotype itself: A much more abundant neighbour one base away suggests this may be a read error. The gene calls are TRBV2 and TRBJ1-3; D is ambiguous. V dropped 6 bases and J dropped 5 bases, with 8 bases sitting between them. CDR1 is SNHLY, CDR2 FYNNEI, per germline. This CDR3 contains 12 residues. The CDR3 loop is CASSASRNTIYF. The DNA of the CDR3 is TGTGCCAGCAGCGCATCGAGAAACACCATATATTTT. Based on the CDR3 plus reference TRBV2 and TRBJ1-3, the full variable domain is EPEVTQTPSHQVTQMGQEVILRCVPISNHLYFYWYRQILGQKVEFLVSFYNNEISEKSEIFDDQFSVERPDGSNFTLKIRSTKLEDSAMYFCASSASRNTIYFGEGSWLTVV.